This entry concerns a single T cell receptor (beta chain). Under the authors' procedure: Reference gene primer amplification gave nucleated cell count estimates. Clones were read by immunoSEQ multiplex PCR, and TCRdb kept only the in-frame ones, dropping some. D and trimming come from the DNA, and the V and J calls and clone size come from that table. Of 150,000 to 200,000 clones in the sample, roughly 85% were seen once. Germline V gives CDR1 WSHSY, CDR2 SAAADI. V shed 4 bases, J shed 8 bases, and the junction held 11 bases outside the gene matches. The CDR3 consists of 15 residues. These data are taken from a study of blood T cell repertoires in COVID-19. Study in general: T cells, B-cell-depleted T cells, or PBMCs provided the cDNA or gDNA that served as material.

This sequence joins TRBV10-2 and TRBJ1-2; 9 bases agree with TRBD1. The receptor was isolated from a man aged 55-75 years with active or convalescent COVID-19. Sequences were obtained from peripheral blood. The CDR3 DNA is TGCGCCAGCAGTGTCCGGGACAGGGATGGAATAGGCTACACCTTC. Translation gives CASSVRDRDGIGYTF.